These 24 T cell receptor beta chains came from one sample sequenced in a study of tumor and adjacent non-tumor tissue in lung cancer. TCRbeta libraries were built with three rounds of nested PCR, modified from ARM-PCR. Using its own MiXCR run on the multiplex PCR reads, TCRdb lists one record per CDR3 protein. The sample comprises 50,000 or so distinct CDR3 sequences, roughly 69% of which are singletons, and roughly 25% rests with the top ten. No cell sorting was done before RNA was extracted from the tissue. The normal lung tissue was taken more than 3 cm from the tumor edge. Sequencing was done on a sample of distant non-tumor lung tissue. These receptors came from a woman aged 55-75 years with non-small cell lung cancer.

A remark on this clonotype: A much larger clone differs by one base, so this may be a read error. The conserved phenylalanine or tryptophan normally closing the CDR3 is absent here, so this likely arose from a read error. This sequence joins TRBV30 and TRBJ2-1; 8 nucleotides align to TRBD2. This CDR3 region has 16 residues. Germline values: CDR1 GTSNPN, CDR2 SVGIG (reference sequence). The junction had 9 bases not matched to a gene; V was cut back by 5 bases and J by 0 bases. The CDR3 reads CAWDPLAEHSYNEQFS. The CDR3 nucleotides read TGTGCCTGGGACCCACTAGCGGAACACTCCTACAATGAGCAGTTCTCC.

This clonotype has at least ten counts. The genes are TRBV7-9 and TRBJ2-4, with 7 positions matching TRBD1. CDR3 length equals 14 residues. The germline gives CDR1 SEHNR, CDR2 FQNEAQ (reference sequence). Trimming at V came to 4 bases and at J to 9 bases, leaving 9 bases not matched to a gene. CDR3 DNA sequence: TGTGCCAGCAGCTCCGGGACAGTCGGCGGCATTCAGTACTTC. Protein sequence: CASSSGTVGGIQYF.

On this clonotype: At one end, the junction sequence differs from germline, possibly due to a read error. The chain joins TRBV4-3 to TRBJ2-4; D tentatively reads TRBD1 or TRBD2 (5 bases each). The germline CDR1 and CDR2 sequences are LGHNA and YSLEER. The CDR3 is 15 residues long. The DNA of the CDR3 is TGCGCCAGCAGTTTGGGGACCGGTGTGAGAAACATTCAGTACTTT. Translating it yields CASSLGTGVRNIQYF.

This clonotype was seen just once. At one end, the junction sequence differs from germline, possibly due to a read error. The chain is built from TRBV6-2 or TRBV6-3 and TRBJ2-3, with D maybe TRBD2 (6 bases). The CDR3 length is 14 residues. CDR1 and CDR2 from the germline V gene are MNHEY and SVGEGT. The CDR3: CASSSGLDTYTQYF. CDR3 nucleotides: TGTGCCAGCAGTTCGGGACTCGACACATATACGCAGTATTTC.

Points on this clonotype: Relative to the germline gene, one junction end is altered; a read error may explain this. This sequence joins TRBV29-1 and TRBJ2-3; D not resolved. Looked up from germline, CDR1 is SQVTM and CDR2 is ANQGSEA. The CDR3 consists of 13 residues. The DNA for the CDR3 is TGCAGCGTTGGGGGATTCGACACAGATACTCTGTACTTT. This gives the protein CSVGGFDTDTLYF.

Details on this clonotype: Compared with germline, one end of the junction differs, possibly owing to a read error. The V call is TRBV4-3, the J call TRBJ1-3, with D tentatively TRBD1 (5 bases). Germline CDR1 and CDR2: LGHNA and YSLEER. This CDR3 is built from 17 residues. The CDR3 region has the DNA TGTGCCTGCAGCCAAGTTCGGCAGGGAGCCTCTGGAAACACCATATATTTT. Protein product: CACSQVRQGASGNTIYF.

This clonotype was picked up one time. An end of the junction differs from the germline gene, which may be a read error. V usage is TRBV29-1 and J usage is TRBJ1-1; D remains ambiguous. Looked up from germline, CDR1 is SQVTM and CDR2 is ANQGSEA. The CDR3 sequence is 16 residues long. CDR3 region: CSAEDPKYFMNTEAFF. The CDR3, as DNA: TGCAGCGCTGAAGATCCTAAATACTTCATGAACACTGAAGCTTTCTTT. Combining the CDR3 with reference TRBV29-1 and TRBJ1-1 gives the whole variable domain SAVISQKPSRDICQRGTSLTIQCQVDSQVTMMFWYRQQPGQSLTLIATANQGSEATYESGFVIDKFPISRPNLTFSTLTVSNMSPEDSSIYLCSAEDPKYFMNTEAFFGQGTRLTVV.

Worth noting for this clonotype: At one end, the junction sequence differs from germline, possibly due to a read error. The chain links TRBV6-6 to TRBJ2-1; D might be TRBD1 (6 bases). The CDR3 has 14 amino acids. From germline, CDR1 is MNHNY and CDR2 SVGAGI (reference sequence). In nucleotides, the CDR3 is TGTACCAGCAGATACTCCCCTTACAGGGATGAGCAGTTCTTC. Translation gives CTSRYSPYRDEQFF.

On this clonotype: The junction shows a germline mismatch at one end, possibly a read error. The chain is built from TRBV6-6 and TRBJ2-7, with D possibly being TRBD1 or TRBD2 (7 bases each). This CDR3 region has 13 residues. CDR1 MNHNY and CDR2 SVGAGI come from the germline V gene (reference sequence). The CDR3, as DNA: TGTACCAGCACGCCAGGGGGGGCCTACGAGCAGTATTTC. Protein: CTSTPGGAYEQYF.

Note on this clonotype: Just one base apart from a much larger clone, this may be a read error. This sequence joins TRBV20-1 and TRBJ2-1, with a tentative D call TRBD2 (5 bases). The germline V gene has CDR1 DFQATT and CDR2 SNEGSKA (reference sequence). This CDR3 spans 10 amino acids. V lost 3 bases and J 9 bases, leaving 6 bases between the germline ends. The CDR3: CSARGSEQFF. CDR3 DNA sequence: TGCAGTGCTAGGGGGAGTGAGCAGTTCTTC.

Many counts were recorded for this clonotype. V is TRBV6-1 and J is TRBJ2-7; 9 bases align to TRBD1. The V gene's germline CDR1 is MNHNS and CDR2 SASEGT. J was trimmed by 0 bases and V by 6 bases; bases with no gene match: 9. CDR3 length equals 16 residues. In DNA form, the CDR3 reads TGTGCCAGCAGAGGGGACAGGGTTCGATTCTCCTACGAGCAGTACTTC. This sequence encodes CASRGDRVRFSYEQYF.

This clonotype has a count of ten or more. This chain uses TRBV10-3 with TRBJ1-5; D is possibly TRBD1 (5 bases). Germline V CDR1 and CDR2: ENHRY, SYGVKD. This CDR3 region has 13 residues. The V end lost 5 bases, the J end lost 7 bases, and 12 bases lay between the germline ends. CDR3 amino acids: CAISWTGGQPQHF. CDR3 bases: TGTGCCATCAGTTGGACGGGGGGACAGCCCCAGCATTTT.

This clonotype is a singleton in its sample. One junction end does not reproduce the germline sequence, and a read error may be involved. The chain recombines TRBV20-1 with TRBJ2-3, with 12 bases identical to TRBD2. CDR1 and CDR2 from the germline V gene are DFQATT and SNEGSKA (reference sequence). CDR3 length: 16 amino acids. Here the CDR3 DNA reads TGCTGTGCTAGGGCCAGCCTAGCGGGAGGGGCAGATACGCAGTATTTT. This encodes CCARASLAGGADTQYF.

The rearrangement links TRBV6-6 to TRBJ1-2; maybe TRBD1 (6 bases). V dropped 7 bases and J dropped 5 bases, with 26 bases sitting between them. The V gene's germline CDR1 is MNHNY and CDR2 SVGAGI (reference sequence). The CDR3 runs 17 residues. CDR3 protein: CASIDTLTDSAAYGYTF. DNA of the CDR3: TGTGCCAGCATTGATACATTAACGGACAGCGCCGCTTATGGCTACACCTTC.

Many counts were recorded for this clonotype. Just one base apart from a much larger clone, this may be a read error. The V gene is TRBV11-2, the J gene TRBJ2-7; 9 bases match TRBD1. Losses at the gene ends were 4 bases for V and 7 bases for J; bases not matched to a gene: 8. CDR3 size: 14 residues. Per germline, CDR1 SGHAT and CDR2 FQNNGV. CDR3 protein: CASSWDRAGGEQYF. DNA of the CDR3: TGTGCCAGCAGCTGGGACAGGGCAGGGGGAGAGCAGTACTTC.

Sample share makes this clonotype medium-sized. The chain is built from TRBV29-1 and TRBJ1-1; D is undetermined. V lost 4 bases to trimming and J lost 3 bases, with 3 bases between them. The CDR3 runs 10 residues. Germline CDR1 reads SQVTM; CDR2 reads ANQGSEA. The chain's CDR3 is CSVVHTEAFF. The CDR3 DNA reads TGCAGCGTTGTTCACACTGAAGCTTTCTTT.

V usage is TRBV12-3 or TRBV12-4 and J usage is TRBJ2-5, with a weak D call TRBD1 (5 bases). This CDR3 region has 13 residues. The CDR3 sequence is CVSTQGGQETQYF. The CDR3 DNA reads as TGTGTTAGCACTCAGGGTGGACAAGAGACCCAGTACTTC.

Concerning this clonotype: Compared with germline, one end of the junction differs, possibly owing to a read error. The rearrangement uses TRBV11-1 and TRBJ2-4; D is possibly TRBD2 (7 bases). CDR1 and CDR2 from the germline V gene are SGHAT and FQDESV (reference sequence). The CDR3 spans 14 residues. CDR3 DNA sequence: TGTGCCAGCAGCTTATTGGGGGGGGCAAACATTAAGTACTTC. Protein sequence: CASSLLGGANIKYF.

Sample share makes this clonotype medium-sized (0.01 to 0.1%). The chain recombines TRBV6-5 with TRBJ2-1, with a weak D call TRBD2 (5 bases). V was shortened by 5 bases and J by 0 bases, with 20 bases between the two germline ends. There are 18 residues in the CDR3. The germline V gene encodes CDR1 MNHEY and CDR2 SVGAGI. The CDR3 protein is CASSNTRSGGISYNEQFF. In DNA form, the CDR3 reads TGTGCCAGCAGTAACACGCGCTCCGGAGGTATCTCCTACAATGAGCAGTTCTTC.

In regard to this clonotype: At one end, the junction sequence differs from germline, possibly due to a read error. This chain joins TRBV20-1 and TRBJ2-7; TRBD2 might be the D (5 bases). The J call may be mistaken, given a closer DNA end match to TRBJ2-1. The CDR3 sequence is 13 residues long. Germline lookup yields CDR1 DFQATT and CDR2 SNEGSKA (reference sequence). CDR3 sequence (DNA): TGCACTGCTAGAGGCGGTGGGAGTTACGAGCAGTTCTTC. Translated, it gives CTARGGGSYEQFF.

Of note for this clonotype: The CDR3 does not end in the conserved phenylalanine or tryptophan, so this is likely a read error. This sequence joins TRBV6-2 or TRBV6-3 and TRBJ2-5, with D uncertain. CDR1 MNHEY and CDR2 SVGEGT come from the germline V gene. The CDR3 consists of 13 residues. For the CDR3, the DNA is TGTGCTAGCAGTTACGAGATTCAAGAGACCCAGTACCTC. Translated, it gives CASSYEIQETQYL.

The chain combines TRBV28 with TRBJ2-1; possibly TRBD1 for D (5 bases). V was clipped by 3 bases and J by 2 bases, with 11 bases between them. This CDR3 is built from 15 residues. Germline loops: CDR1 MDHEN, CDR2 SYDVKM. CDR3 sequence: CASSFQGNTYNEQFF. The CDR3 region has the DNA TGTGCCAGCAGTTTCCAGGGAAACACCTACAATGAGCAGTTCTTC. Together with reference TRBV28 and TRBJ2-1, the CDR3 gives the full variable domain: DVKVTQSSRYLVKRTGEKVFLECVQDMDHENMFWYRQDPGLGLRLIYFSYDVKMKEKGDIPEGYSVSREKKERFSLILESASTNQTSMYLCASSFQGNTYNEQFFGPGTRLTVL.

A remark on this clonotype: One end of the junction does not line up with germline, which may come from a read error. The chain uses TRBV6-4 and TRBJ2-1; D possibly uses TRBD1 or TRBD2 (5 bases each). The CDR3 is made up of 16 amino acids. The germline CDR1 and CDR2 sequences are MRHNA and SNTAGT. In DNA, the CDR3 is TGTGCCAGCAGTGCACTCGGACAAACTAGTTACAATGTGCAGCTCTTC. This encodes CASSALGQTSYNVQLF.

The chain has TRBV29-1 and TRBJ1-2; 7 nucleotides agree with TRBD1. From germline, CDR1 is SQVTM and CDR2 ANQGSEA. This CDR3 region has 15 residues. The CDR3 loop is CNPQGVGITNYGYTF. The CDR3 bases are TGCAACCCCCAGGGGGTCGGGATTACTAACTATGGCTACACCTTC.